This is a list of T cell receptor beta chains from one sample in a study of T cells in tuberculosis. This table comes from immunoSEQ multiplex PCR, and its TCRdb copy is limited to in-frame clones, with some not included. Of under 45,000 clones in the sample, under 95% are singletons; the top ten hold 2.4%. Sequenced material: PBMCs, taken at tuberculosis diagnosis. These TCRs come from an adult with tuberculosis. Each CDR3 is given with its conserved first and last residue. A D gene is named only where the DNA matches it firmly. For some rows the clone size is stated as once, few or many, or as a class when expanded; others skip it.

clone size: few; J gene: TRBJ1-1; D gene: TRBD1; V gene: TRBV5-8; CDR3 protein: CASRDRVPFSEAFF; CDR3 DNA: TGTGCCAGCAGGGACAGGGTTCCTTTTTCTGAAGCTTTCTTT
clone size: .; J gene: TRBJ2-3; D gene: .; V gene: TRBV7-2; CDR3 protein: CASSLVSDTQYF; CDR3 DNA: TGTGCCAGCAGCTTAGTATCAGATACGCAGTATTTT
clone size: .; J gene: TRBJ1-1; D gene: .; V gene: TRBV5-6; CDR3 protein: CASSLRGTEAFF; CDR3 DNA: TGTGCCAGCAGCTTGCGGGGGACTGAAGCTTTCTTT
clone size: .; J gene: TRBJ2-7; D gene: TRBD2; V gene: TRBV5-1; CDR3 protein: CASSLMGLASEQYF; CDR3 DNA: TGCGCCAGCAGCTTGATGGGACTAGCGAGCGAGCAGTACTTC
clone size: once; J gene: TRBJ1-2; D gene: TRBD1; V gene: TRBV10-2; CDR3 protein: CASRQGEHYGYTF; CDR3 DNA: TGCGCCAGCAGACAGGGGGAACACTATGGCTACACCTTC
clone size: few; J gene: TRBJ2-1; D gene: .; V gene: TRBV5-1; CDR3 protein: CASSFDLSRDSSYNEQFF; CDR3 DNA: TGCGCCAGCAGCTTTGACCTTTCCAGGGACTCCTCCTACAATGAGCAGTTCTTC
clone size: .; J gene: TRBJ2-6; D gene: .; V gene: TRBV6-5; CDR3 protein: CASADSGANVLTF; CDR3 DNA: TGTGCCAGCGCAGACTCTGGGGCCAACGTCCTGACTTTC
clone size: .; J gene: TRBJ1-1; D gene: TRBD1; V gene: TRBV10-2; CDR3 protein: CASSRDRVGNTEAFF; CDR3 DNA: TGCGCCAGCAGTCGGGACAGGGTTGGAAACACTGAAGCTTTCTTT
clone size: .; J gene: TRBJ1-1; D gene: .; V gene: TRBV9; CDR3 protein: CASSVGGGVRTEAFF; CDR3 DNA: TGTGCCAGCAGCGTAGGAGGGGGGGTAAGGACTGAAGCTTTCTTT
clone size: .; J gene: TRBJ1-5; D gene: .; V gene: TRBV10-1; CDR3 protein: CASSEQTEVSLSNQPQHF; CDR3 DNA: TGCGCCAGCAGTGAGCAAACCGAGGTTTCCCTTAGCAATCAGCCCCAGCATTTT
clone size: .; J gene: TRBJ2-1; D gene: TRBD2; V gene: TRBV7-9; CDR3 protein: CASSLGTSGTHSHNEQFF; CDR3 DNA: TGTGCCAGCAGCTTGGGGACTAGCGGAACCCACTCCCACAATGAGCAGTTCTTC
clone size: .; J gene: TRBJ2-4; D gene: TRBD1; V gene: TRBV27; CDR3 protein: CASSFVQGANIQYF; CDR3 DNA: TGTGCCAGCAGTTTTGTGCAGGGGGCGAACATTCAGTACTTC
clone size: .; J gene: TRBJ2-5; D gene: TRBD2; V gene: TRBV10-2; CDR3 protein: CASSESEGREETQYF; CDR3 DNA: TGCGCCAGCAGTGAGTCAGAGGGGAGGGAGGAGACCCAGTACTTC
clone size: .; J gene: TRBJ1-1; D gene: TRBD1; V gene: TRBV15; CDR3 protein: CATSRGTGPYRAEAFF; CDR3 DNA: TGTGCCACCAGCAGAGGGACAGGGCCTTACCGCGCTGAAGCTTTCTTT
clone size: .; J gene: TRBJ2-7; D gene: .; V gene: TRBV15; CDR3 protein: CATSTGSLNEQYF; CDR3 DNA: TGTGCCACCAGCACGGGGTCCCTCAACGAGCAGTACTTC
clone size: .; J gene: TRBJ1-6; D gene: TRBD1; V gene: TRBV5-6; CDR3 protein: CASSYRQGSSYNSPLHF; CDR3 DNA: TGTGCCAGCAGTTATCGACAGGGGAGCTCCTATAATTCACCCCTCCACTTT
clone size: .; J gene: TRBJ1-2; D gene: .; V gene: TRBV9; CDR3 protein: CASSVDRANYGYTF; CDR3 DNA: TGTGCCAGCAGCGTTGACAGAGCTAACTATGGCTACACCTTC
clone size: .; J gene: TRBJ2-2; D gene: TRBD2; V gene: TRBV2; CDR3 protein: CAIGRQLSTGELFF; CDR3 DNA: TGTGCCATCGGGAGGCAATTGAGCACCGGGGAGCTGTTTTTT
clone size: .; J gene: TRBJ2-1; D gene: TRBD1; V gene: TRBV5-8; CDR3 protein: CASSLGTGAYNEQFF; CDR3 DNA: TGTGCCAGCAGCTTGGGGACAGGGGCCTACAATGAGCAGTTCTTC
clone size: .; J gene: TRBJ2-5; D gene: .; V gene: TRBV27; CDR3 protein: CASSFGGGETQYF; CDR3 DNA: TGTGCCAGCAGTTTTGGGGGCGGAGAGACCCAGTACTTC
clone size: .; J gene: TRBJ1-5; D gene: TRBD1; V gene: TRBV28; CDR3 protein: CASSTRDRISNQPQHF; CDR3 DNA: TGTGCCAGCAGCACAAGGGACAGGATTAGCAATCAGCCCCAGCATTTT
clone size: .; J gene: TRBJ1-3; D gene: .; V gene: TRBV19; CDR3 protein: CASSIHREGNTIYF; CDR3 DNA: TGTGCCAGTAGTATCCACAGAGAAGGAAACACCATATATTTT
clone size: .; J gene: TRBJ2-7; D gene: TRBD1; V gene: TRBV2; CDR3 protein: CASSEAPRGQGHF; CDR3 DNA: TGTGCCAGCAGTGAAGCGCCGCGGGGACAGGGGCACTTC
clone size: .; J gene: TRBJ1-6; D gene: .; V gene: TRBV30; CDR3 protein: CAWSRPGSDGYSPLHF; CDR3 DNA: TGTGCCTGGAGCCGACCGGGGTCGGATGGGTATTCACCCCTCCACTTT
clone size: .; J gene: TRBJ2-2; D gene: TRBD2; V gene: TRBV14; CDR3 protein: CARTAWTSGGATTGELFF; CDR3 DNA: TGTGCCAGGACAGCATGGACTAGCGGGGGGGCGACCACCGGGGAGCTGTTTTTT
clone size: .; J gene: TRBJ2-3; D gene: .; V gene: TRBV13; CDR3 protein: CASSLGGSFPALLF; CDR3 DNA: TGTGCCAGCAGCTTAGGGGGGAGTTTCCCCGCTCTACTTTTT
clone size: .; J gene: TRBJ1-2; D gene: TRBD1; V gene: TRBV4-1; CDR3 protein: CASSLRGQTNYGYTF; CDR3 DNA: TGCGCCAGCAGCCTTAGGGGGCAGACAAACTATGGCTACACCTTC
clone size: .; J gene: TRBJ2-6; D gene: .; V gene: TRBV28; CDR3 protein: CASSTSGQVNVLTF; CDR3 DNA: .
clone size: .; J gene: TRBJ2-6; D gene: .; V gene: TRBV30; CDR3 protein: CAWSPSMRAGANVLTF; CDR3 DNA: TGTGCCTGGAGTCCCTCAATGAGGGCTGGGGCCAACGTCCTGACTTTC
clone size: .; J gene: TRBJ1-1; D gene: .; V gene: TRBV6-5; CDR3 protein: CASSYYGATEAFF; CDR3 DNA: TGTGCCAGCAGTTACTATGGAGCGACTGAAGCTTTCTTT
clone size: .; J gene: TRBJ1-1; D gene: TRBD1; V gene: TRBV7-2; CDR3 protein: CASSPRTGWDTEAFF; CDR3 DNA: TGTGCCAGCAGCCCACGGACAGGTTGGGATACTGAAGCTTTCTTT
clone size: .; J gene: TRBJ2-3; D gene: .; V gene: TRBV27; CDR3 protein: CASSLTAVGTDTQYF; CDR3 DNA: TGTGCCAGCAGTCTAACAGCGGTCGGCACAGATACGCAGTATTTT
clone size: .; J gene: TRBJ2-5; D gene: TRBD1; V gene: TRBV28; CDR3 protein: CASSSPGQGDVETQYF; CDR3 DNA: TGTGCCAGCAGTTCTCCGGGACAGGGGGATGTTGAGACCCAGTACTTC
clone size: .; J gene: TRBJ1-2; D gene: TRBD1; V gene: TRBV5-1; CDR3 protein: CASSYYRDRGSYTF; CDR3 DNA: TGCGCCAGCAGCTACTACCGGGACAGGGGAAGCTACACCTTC
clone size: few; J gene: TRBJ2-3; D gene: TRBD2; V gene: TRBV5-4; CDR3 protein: CASSLAERGGPDTQYF; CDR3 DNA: TGTGCCAGCAGCTTGGCCGAGCGGGGCGGGCCAGATACGCAGTATTTT
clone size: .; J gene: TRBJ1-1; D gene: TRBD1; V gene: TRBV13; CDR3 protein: CASSQPGGTEAFF; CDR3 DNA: TGTGCCAGCAGCCAGCCAGGGGGCACTGAAGCTTTCTTT
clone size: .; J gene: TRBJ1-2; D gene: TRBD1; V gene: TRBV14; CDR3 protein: CASSSGTGVGYTF; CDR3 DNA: TGTGCCAGCAGTTCCGGGACAGGGGTTGGCTACACCTTC
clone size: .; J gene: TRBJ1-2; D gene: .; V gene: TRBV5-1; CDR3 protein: CASSFIIDYGYTF; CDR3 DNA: TGCGCCAGCAGCTTTATCATAGACTATGGCTACACCTTC
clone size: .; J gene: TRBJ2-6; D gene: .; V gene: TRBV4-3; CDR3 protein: CASSLRVYGEVANVLTF; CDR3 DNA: TGCGCCAGCAGCCTCCGAGTTTACGGGGAAGTGGCCAACGTCCTGACTTTC
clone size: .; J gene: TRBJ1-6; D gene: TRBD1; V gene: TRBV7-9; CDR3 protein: CASSSQGIHSPLHF; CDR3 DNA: TGTGCCAGCAGCTCACAGGGGATACATTCACCCCTCCACTTT
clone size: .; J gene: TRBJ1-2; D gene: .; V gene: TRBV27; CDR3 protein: CASSLSAGSWYGYTF; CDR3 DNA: TGTGCCAGCAGTTTATCTGCGGGGAGTTGGTATGGCTACACCTTC
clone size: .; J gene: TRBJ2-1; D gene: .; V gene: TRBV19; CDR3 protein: CASTNSAGSYNEQFF; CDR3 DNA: TGTGCCAGTACTAACTCTGCGGGCAGCTACAATGAGCAGTTCTTC
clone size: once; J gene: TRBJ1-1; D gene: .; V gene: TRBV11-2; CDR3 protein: CASSLDVNTEAFF; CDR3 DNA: TGTGCCAGCAGCTTAGACGTGAACACTGAAGCTTTCTTT
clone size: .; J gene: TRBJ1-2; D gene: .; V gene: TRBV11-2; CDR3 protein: CASSLEPGEYGYTF; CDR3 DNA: TGTGCCAGCAGCTTAGAACCAGGGGAATATGGCTACACCTTC
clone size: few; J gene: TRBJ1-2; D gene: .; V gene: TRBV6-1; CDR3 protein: CASSEVLEPASLYGYTF; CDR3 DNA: TGTGCCAGCAGTGAAGTGCTGGAGCCCGCCAGCCTCTACGGCTACACCTTC
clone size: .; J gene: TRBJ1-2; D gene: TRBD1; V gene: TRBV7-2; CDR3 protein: CASSSGQGGGYTF; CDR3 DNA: TGTGCCAGCAGCTCCGGACAGGGAGGTGGCTACACCTTC
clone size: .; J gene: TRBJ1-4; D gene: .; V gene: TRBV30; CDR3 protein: CAWMDRRGGLFF; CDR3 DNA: TGTGCCTGGATGGATAGGAGGGGGGGACTGTTTTTT